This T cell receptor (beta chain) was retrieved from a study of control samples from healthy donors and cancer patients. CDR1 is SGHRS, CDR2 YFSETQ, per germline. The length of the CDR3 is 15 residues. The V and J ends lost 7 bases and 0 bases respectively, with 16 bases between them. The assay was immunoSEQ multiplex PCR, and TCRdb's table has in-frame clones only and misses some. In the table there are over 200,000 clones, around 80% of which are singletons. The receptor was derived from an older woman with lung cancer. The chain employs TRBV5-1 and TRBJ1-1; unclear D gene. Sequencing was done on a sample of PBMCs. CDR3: CASAPDVNMNTEAFF. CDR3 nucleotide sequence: TGCGCCAGCGCTCCAGACGTCAACATGAACACTGAAGCTTTCTTT.